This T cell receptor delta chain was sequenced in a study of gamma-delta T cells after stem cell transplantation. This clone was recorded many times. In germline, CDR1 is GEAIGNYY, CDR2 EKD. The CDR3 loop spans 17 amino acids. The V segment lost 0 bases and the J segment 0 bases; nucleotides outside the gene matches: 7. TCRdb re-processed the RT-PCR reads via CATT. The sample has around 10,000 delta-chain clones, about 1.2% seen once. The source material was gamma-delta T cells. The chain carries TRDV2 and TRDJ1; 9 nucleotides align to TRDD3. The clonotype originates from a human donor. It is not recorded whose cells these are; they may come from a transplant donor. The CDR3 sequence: CACDTVGGYPDTDKLIF. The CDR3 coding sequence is TGTGCCTGTGACACCGTGGGGGGATACCCTGACACCGATAAACTCATCTTT.